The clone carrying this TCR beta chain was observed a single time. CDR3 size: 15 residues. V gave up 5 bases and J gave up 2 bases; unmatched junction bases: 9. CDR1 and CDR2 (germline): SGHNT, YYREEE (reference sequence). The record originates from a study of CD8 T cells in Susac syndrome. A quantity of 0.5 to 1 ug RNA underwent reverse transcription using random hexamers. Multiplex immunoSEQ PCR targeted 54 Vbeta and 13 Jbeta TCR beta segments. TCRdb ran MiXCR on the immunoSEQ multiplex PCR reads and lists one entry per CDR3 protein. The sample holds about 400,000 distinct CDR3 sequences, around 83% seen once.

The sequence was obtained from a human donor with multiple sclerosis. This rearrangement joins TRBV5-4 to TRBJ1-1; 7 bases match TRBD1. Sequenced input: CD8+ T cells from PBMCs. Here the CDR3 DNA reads TGTGCCAGCAGAAGTGAACAGGGGCCTAACACTGAAGCTTTCTTT. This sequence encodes CASRSEQGPNTEAFF.